Presented here are 32 T cell receptor beta chains from one specimen sequenced in a study of CD8 T cells in Susac syndrome. Random hexamers were used to reverse transcribe about 0.5 to 1 ug of RNA. TCRdb reprocessed the immunoSEQ multiplex PCR reads via MiXCR and lists one record per CDR3 protein. The repertoire holds fewer than 350,000 distinct CDR3 sequences, with approximately 90% as singletons. What was sequenced was CD8+ T cells from PBMCs. The receptors originated from a human donor with multiple sclerosis.

The chain carries TRBV27 and TRBJ2-7, with 8 bases lining up with TRBD1. The CDR3 loop spans 12 amino acids. V was pared by 7 bases and J by 12 bases, with 11 bases of the junction left unmatched. Germline CDR1 and CDR2: MNHEY and SMNVEV (reference sequence). The CDR3 coding sequence is TGTGCCAGCACATCAGGGGGCCTTTTGCCGTACTTC. Residues: CASTSGGLLPYF.

This chain connects TRBV3-1 to TRBJ2-3; D may be TRBD1 or TRBD2 (5 bases each). This CDR3 has 17 amino acids. Trimming left V 0 bases short and J 2 bases short, with 15 bases between. The germline V gene encodes CDR1 LGHDT and CDR2 YNNKEL (reference sequence). CDR3 nucleotide sequence: TGTGCCAGCAGCCAAGATATGAGGTCGGGGACCACAGATACGCAGTATTTT. This encodes CASSQDMRSGTTDTQYF.

The chain recombines TRBV3-1 with TRBJ1-5; no reliable D call. Trimming took 0 bases from V and 7 from J, leaving 7 bases between them. This CDR3 is 13 amino acids long. The germline V gene encodes CDR1 LGHDT and CDR2 YNNKEL (reference sequence). The CDR3 region is CASSQDSGQPQHF. CDR3 DNA sequence: TGTGCCAGCAGCCAAGATTCGGGACAGCCCCAGCATTTT.

The gene calls are TRBV7-9 and TRBJ2-1; no firm D call. V was cut by 1 base and J by 2 bases, with 9 bases left in between. From germline, CDR1 is SEHNR and CDR2 FQNEAQ (reference sequence). This CDR3 comprises 15 residues. CDR3 sequence: CASSLDSRPYNEQFF. CDR3 DNA: TGTGCCAGCAGCTTAGACTCACGCCCCTACAATGAGCAGTTCTTC.

The V and J genes are TRBV7-9 and TRBJ2-7; TRBD1 matches at 7 bases. CDR1 is SEHNR, CDR2 FQNEAQ, per germline (reference sequence). The junction had 4 bases not matched to a gene; V was cut back by 1 base and J by 1 base. The CDR3 extends over 15 amino acids. CDR3 DNA sequence: TGTGCCAGCAGCTTAGGGGACAGTGCTTCCTACGAGCAGTACTTC. It is translated as CASSLGDSASYEQYF.

The gene calls are TRBV10-3 and TRBJ2-1; 11 nucleotides line up with TRBD1. Trimming removed 2 bases from V and 9 bases from J; junction bases left unmatched: 6. This CDR3 is 15 amino acids long. Per germline, CDR1 ENHRY and CDR2 SYGVKD. CDR3 sequence reads: CAISEPPGQGVEQFF. For the CDR3, the DNA is TGTGCCATCAGTGAGCCACCGGGACAGGGGGTTGAGCAGTTCTTC.

The CDR3 nucleotides are TGCAGTGTGACAGTCACGGCGGACTATGGCTACACCTTC. Translation: CSVTVTADYGYTF. The V call is TRBV20-1, the J call TRBJ1-2; D is perhaps TRBD1 (5 bases). The CDR3 is 13 residues long. With 7 bases removed from V and 3 bases from J, the gap between germline ends came to 15 bases. Germline CDR1 DFQATT, CDR2 SNEGSKA (reference sequence).

J is TRBJ1-3 and V is TRBV12-3 or TRBV12-4, with unresolved D. The CDR3 extends over 14 amino acids. V lost 6 bases and J lost 3, with 12 bases in between. The CDR3 is CASSPGGFGNTIYF. The CDR3 DNA is TGTGCCAGCAGCCCCGGAGGCTTTGGAAACACCATATATTTT.

The gene calls are TRBV6-2 or TRBV6-3 and TRBJ2-7, with D perhaps given as TRBD1 or TRBD2 (5 bases each). V gave up 3 bases and J gave up 6 bases, with 9 bases separating them. This CDR3 has 12 amino acids. Germline CDR1 and CDR2: MNHEY and SVGEGT. CDR3 in amino acids: CASSYYGGEQYF. Here the CDR3 DNA reads TGTGCCAGCAGTTATTATGGGGGCGAGCAGTACTTC.

V gene TRBV24-1 combines with J gene TRBJ1-5; the match to TRBD1 covers 10 bases. V shed 3 bases, J shed 6 bases, and the junction held 10 bases outside the gene matches. Germline lookup yields CDR1 KGHDR and CDR2 SFDVKD. This CDR3 has 17 amino acids. CDR3 region: CATSDNTPGQGLQPQHF. As DNA, the CDR3 is TGTGCCACCAGTGATAACACCCCGGGACAGGGGCTTCAGCCCCAGCATTTT.

The J gene is TRBJ2-3, the V gene TRBV9; D is possibly TRBD2 (6 bases). The germline V and J ends were trimmed by 0 bases and 5 bases, with 13 bases remaining between them. Looked up from germline, CDR1 is SGDLS and CDR2 is YYNGEE. This CDR3 region has 15 residues. The CDR3 DNA sequence: TGTGCCAGCAGCGTAGCCACGGGGGTTAAAGATACGCAGTATTTT. Translating it yields CASSVATGVKDTQYF.

The genes are TRBV6-1 and TRBJ1-1; 8 positions agree with TRBD1. Germline-derived CDR1 and CDR2 are MNHNS and SASEGT. The J segment lost 5 bases and the V segment lost 6 bases, leaving 8 bases of the junction unmatched. The CDR3 has 14 amino acids. The CDR3 loop reads CASRIQGGGTEAFF. The CDR3 nucleotides are TGTGCCAGCAGGATACAGGGGGGTGGGACTGAAGCTTTCTTT.

The CDR3, as DNA: TGCGCCAGCAGCTTGGCCCTAGCGGGGAACACCGGGGAGCTGTTTTTT. Its protein is CASSLALAGNTGELFF. The V gene is TRBV5-1, the J gene TRBJ2-2, with 8 bases identical to TRBD2. The CDR3 is 16 residues long. Germline assignment: CDR1 SGHRS and CDR2 YFSETQ. V trimming: 0 bases; J trimming: 1 base; junction bases outside the gene matches: 2.

The chain is built from TRBV4-2 and TRBJ2-7, with TRBD2 identical over 7 bases. Trimming removed 0 bases from V and 3 bases from J; junction bases left unmatched: 8. This CDR3 has 16 residues. Per germline, CDR1 LGHNA and CDR2 YNFKEQ. CDR3 sequence: CASSQESLAEIYEQYF. The CDR3 region has the DNA TGTGCCAGCAGCCAAGAAAGCCTAGCGGAGATCTACGAGCAGTACTTC.

V gene TRBV6-2 or TRBV6-3 combines with J gene TRBJ2-1; 9 nucleotides match TRBD2. Looked up from germline, CDR1 is MNHEY and CDR2 is SVGEGT. With 6 bases clipped from V and 5 bases from J, the junction kept 11 bases outside the gene matches. This CDR3 is built from 16 residues. CDR3 sequence reads: CASSRPRSGSDNEQFF. The CDR3 region has the DNA TGTGCCAGCAGCCGCCCCCGTAGCGGGAGCGACAATGAGCAGTTCTTC.

The CDR3 protein is CASSPSVFLTGSGNTEAFF. The CDR3 DNA reads TGCGCCAGCAGCCCATCGGTTTTCCTCACAGGTAGCGGGAACACTGAAGCTTTCTTT. V usage is TRBV4-1 and J usage is TRBJ1-1, with a weak D call TRBD1 (5 bases). Germline assignment: CDR1 MGHRA and CDR2 YSYEKL. The CDR3 runs 19 residues. V was clipped by 4 bases and J by 1 base, with 25 bases between them.

This chain links TRBV9 with TRBJ2-3; perhaps TRBD2 as D (7 bases). The CDR3 runs 17 residues. Trimming left V 4 bases short and J 2 bases short, with 20 bases between. CDR1 SGDLS and CDR2 YYNGEE come from the germline V gene. As DNA, the CDR3 is TGTGCCAGCAGCCCCCAGGGGAGCGGGGCGACCACAGATACGCAGTATTTT. This gives the protein CASSPQGSGATTDTQYF.

V gene TRBV4-1 combines with J gene TRBJ1-2; 9 nucleotides align to TRBD1. The CDR3 is 16 residues long. Looked up from germline, CDR1 is MGHRA and CDR2 is YSYEKL. V trimming: 2 bases; J trimming: 3 bases; junction bases outside the gene matches: 7. The CDR3 protein is CASSQPHRGRDYGYTF. CDR3 nucleotides: TGCGCCAGCAGCCAACCCCACAGGGGGCGCGACTATGGCTACACCTTC.

The gene calls are TRBV29-1 and TRBJ1-5; 10 bases agree with TRBD1. The CDR3 spans 15 residues. J gave up 4 bases and V 6 bases, and 9 bases lay outside the gene matches. Germline V lookup: CDR1 SQVTM, CDR2 ANQGSEA. In DNA, the CDR3 is TGCAGCGTGTCCGGGACAGGGGAAGGAAATCAGCCCCAGCATTTT. It translates to CSVSGTGEGNQPQHF.

The genes are TRBV9 and TRBJ2-7; a possible D gene is TRBD2 (6 bases). The CDR3 contains 14 residues. Trimming stripped 0 bases from V and 5 bases from J, with 12 bases between. Germline V lookup: CDR1 SGDLS, CDR2 YYNGEE. The CDR3 is CASSVDGGVHEQYF. In DNA form, the CDR3 reads TGTGCCAGCAGCGTAGACGGAGGGGTGCACGAGCAGTACTTC.

The sample holds a few counts of this clonotype. This rearrangement joins TRBV6-1 to TRBJ2-7, with D unclear. The germline V and J ends were trimmed by 5 bases and 5 bases, with 16 bases remaining between them. The V gene's germline CDR1 is MNHNS and CDR2 SASEGT. This CDR3 contains 14 residues. CDR3 sequence reads: CASSHDGGGNEQYF. The CDR3 DNA sequence: TGTGCCAGCAGTCACGACGGCGGTGGGAACGAGCAGTACTTC.

This rearrangement joins TRBV7-9 to TRBJ2-1; 11 nucleotides match TRBD1. From germline, CDR1 is SEHNR and CDR2 FQNEAQ (reference sequence). The CDR3 is made up of 16 amino acids. The ends lost 5 bases at V and 9 bases at J; junction bases unmatched: 12. CDR3 loop: CASSPRTGGAKVEQFF. The CDR3 DNA follows: TGTGCCAGCAGCCCCAGGACAGGGGGCGCAAAGGTTGAGCAGTTCTTC.

This chain joins TRBV12-3 or TRBV12-4 and TRBJ1-2; TRBD1 matches at 7 bases. The CDR3 is 15 amino acids. J was trimmed by 4 bases and V by 1 base; bases with no gene match: 6. CDR3 sequence reads: CASSLGAGTAYGYTF. DNA of the CDR3: TGTGCCAGCAGTTTAGGTGCAGGGACAGCCTATGGCTACACCTTC.

This clonotype was observed a handful of times. The chain joins TRBV5-1 to TRBJ2-7; TRBD1 matches 7 bases. J gave up 7 bases and V 6 bases, and 10 bases lay outside the gene matches. Germline V gene sequence: CDR1 SGHRS, CDR2 YFSETQ. This CDR3 contains 13 residues. CDR3 coding DNA: TGCGCCAGCACCGAGACAGGGACGGGGGAGCAGTACTTC. It yields the protein CASTETGTGEQYF. The full variable domain, with the rest looked up from reference TRBV5-1 and TRBJ2-7, is KAGVTQTPRYLIKTRGQQVTLSCSPISGHRSVSWYQQTPGQGLQFLFEYFSETQRNKGNFPGRFSGRQFSNSRSEMNVSTLELGDSALYLCASTETGTGEQYFGPGTRLTVT.

The chain carries TRBV12-3 or TRBV12-4 and TRBJ2-3; no definite D call. The CDR3 extends over 15 amino acids. V was cut by 1 base and J by 2 bases, with 10 bases left in between. The CDR3 DNA reads TGTGCCAGCAGTTTAGATTCCGTACTCACAGATACGCAGTATTTT. Translation: CASSLDSVLTDTQYF.

This rearrangement joins TRBV27 to TRBJ1-5; 7 positions agree with TRBD1. V shed 10 bases and J 0 bases; nucleotides not matched to a gene: 3. Germline V CDR1 and CDR2: MNHEY, SMNVEV (reference sequence). The CDR3 consists of 13 residues. The CDR3 DNA reads TGTGCCACCGGACAGGTTAGCAATCAGCCCCAGCATTTT. Encoded protein: CATGQVSNQPQHF.

This chain links TRBV12-3 or TRBV12-4 with TRBJ2-4; D unresolved. Trimming removed 5 bases from V and 7 bases from J, with 9 bases in between. The CDR3 contains 12 residues. The CDR3 region has the DNA TGTGCCAGCAGTCCTCTCGGGAACATTCAGTACTTC. The encoded protein is CASSPLGNIQYF.

This chain joins TRBV4-3 and TRBJ2-3; weak D call: TRBD2 (6 bases). The length of the CDR3 is 15 residues. The V gene lost 5 bases and the J gene lost 2 bases, with 14 bases spanning the gap. CDR1 is LGHNA, CDR2 YSLEER, per germline. The CDR3 DNA is TGCGCCAGCAGCGGAAGATCGGGGGACACAGATACGCAGTATTTT. It codes for CASSGRSGDTDTQYF.

The V gene is TRBV19, the J gene TRBJ1-1, with 8 bases lining up with TRBD1. This CDR3 comprises 18 residues. Germline lookup yields CDR1 LNHDA and CDR2 SQIVND (reference sequence). J was trimmed by 0 bases and V by 5 bases; bases with no gene match: 14. This chain's CDR3 is CASSPGGGTGLMNTEAFF. In nucleotides, the CDR3 is TGTGCCAGTAGTCCTGGGGGAGGGACAGGACTTATGAACACTGAAGCTTTCTTT.

The rearrangement uses TRBV1 and TRBJ1-1; the D segment call TRBD1 is taken from the table without a DNA check. TRBV1 is a pseudogene segment. The CDR3 spans 14 residues. The CDR3 DNA is TGCACCAGCAGCGGACAGGACGGGAACACTGAAGCTTTCTTT. This codes for CTSSGQDGNTEAFF.

This chain connects TRBV20-1 to TRBJ2-1; D unclear. Germline assignment: CDR1 DFQATT and CDR2 SNEGSKA (reference sequence). The CDR3 is made up of 12 amino acids. Trimming cost V 6 bases and J 9 bases, with 15 bases left between them. The CDR3: CSARALAPEQFF. For the CDR3, the DNA is TGCAGTGCCCGAGCCTTAGCTCCTGAGCAGTTCTTC.

The chain has TRBV2 and TRBJ2-2, with D perhaps matching TRBD1 (6 bases). The CDR3 has 15 residues. The germline CDR1 and CDR2 sequences are SNHLY and FYNNEI. Deletions cut 8 bases from V and 0 bases from J, with 13 bases between. CDR3 nucleotides: TGTGCCAGCCCCCGGAAGGGGGCGAACACCGGGGAGCTGTTTTTT. Its protein product is CASPRKGANTGELFF.